This is a list of T cell receptor beta chains from one sample in a study of OX40 agonist ivuxolimab in advanced cancers. Assay used: immunoSEQ multiplex PCR; TCRdb lists only in-frame clones, some missing. Among 100,000 to 130,000 clones, 75% to 95% were seen once, and the ten largest hold 1% to 1.5%. This specimen consisted of CD4+ or CD8+ T cells sorted from blood, obtained in a trial of the OX40 agonist ivuxolimab. The receptors here all came from an adult with an advanced solid tumor such as melanoma, head and neck, liver or kidney cancer. CDR3s leave out the opening cysteine and the closing phenylalanine or tryptophan. Fields, in order: V gene, CDR3 protein.

>TRBV28
ASATRTANTGELF
>TRBV7-6
ASKLSTGTPGNTIY
>TRBV28
ASSIYLTGMITEAF
>TRBV5-1
ASSLVGQDGNTIY
>TRBV9
ASSVRAANTEAF
>TRBV28
ASSLSTGAYEQY
>TRBV5-4
ASSSVGLASYEQY
>TRBV11-3
ASSLVQGNEQF
>TRBV4-3
ASSQEGAGVITQY
>TRBV29-1
SVEQGALTNTEAF
>TRBV2
ASRGTSGSYEQY
>TRBV6-5
ASTSITYEQY
>TRBV28
ASSSEGGRVDQPQH
>TRBV30
AWSVRRPVLYTDTQY
>TRBV4-3
ASSGWGTGDYGYT
>TRBV6-6
ASSHGGTHTDTQY
>TRBV6-6
ASGDREDYGYT
>TRBV11-2
ASSHPLAGGPGEQY
>TRBV7-8
ASSPTGTRGGPQH
>TRBV5-1
ASSLGTGDDIQY
>TRBV7-9
ASSFGGSIYNEQF
>TRBV5-4
ASSSPGQGVNEQF
>TRBV2
ASSFGRGAYGYT
>TRBV28
ASLTDRNTEAF
>TRBV18
ASSPVTEPGNTIY
>TRBV4-1
ASSLLRGEKLF
>TRBV25-1
ASSEYLADTQY
>TRBV5-7
ASSLQQGSRYGYT
>TRBV28
ASFAGTAIYEQY
>TRBV5-1
ASSLSTNTEAF
>TRBV5-8
ASSLELFGQGNQPQH
>TRBV28
ASSLVGEVVREKLF
>TRBV19
ASSIVRGGEQF
>TRBV7-9
ASSFGQTEKLF
>TRBV9
ASSQGQRRGTDTQY